This T cell receptor beta chain originates from a study of blood T cell repertoires in COVID-19. Looking at the study overall: In each case, the material was cDNA or gDNA derived from T cells, B-cell-depleted T cells, or PBMCs.

The authors' processing: Quantification of nucleated cells was approximated via reference gene primer amplification. Data came from immunoSEQ multiplex PCR; TCRdb stores just in-frame clones and leaves some out. The DNA was the basis for D and trimming; V, J and clone size are from that table. This table holds about 82,000 clones, 81% found once. The sequenced material came from peripheral blood. The receptor comes from an elderly man with acute or convalescent COVID-19.

CDR3 region: CASSLAAARSYNEQFF. The CDR3 DNA sequence: TGCGCCAGCAGCTTAGCAGCGGCTCGGTCCTACAATGAGCAGTTCTTC. The chain uses TRBV5-1 and TRBJ2-1; possibly TRBD2 for D (5 bases). From germline, CDR1 is SGHRS and CDR2 YFSETQ. V was trimmed by 2 bases and J by 1 base, leaving 13 bases between them. The CDR3 spans 16 residues.